This T cell receptor (beta chain) stems from a study of multiple sclerosis patients with progressive multifocal leukoencephalopathy. Each PCR contained spiked synthetic TR CDR3 controls spanning every V-J pairing. Measured with immunoSEQ multiplex PCR; TCRdb has only the in-frame clones, and not every one. The sample holds 25,000 to 35,000 clones, about 90% seen once. CDR1 and CDR2 (germline): SGHAT, FQNNGV. Trimming left V 0 bases short and J 5 bases short, with 19 bases between. The CDR3 length is 17 residues. General observations from the study: The findings' link to JC virus versus immunocompromise remained uncertain. Expanded clones at PML onset predated and persisted through natalizumab therapy.

Stated time point: about 6 months of natalizumab therapy. A word on this clone: Its antigen is still unknown.

This clonotype was obtained from a human donor with multiple sclerosis. The sequencing here drew on PBMCs, taken from a patient treated with natalizumab. The V gene is TRBV11-2, the J gene TRBJ1-1; tentatively, D is TRBD1 (6 bases). CDR3 DNA sequence: TGTGCCAGCAGCTTAGATCTCCTGGGGGCGAGGATGACTGAAGCTTTCTTT. Translating gives CASSLDLLGARMTEAFF.